This TCR beta chain derives from a study of blood T cell repertoires in COVID-19. On the study more broadly: Spain, Italy and the United States supplied samples that represented acute and convalescent COVID-19. PBMCs, B-cell-depleted T cells, or T cells were the source of the cDNA or gDNA that made up the material.

There are 15 residues in the CDR3. Germline loops: CDR1 SGHDT, CDR2 YYEEEE. Trimming at V came to 4 bases and at J to 4 bases, leaving 6 bases not matched to a gene. The repertoire was sequenced with immunoSEQ multiplex PCR; TCRdb's copy has only in-frame clones and lacks some. The sample holds approximately 200,000 clones, 70% to 90% seen once. Living in about two dozen US areas, the participants were between roughly 18 and 89 years of age. Among Cohort 3 donors, those recovered had two negative PCRs, clearance, or symptom resolution. This TCR derives from a man younger than 40 who had recovered from COVID-19. The chain is built from TRBV5-6 and TRBJ1-1, with 11 bases lining up with TRBD1. The sample consisted of PBMCs or T cells enriched from blood (not recorded which). The CDR3 DNA sequence: TGTGCCAGCAGCCCCCGGACAGGGGGCTTCACTGAAGCTTTCTTT. Its translation is CASSPRTGGFTEAFF.